A selection of T cell receptor beta chains follows, all from one sample in a study of read filtering for tumor transcriptome and immune sequencing. In TCRdb, the reads were re-called with MiXCR into one record per CDR3 protein. The repertoire includes approximately 59,000 distinct CDR3 sequences, about 12% of them detected once, and under 20% sits in the top ten. Sequencing was performed on a population of CD138-negative cells sorted from bone marrow. These receptors all stem from a donor aged 40 or older with multiple myeloma. CDR3s include the opening cysteine and the closing phenylalanine or tryptophan. D genes are given only for firm matches. Clone size appears in some rows only: once, few, many, or a class for an expanded clone.

v_gene: TRBV7-9
abundance: many
j_gene: TRBJ2-7
d_gene: .
CDR3nt: TGTGCCAGCAGCTTAGATGTTGGCCGCAGGAGGGAGCAGTACTTC
CDR3aa: CASSLDVGRRREQYF

v_gene: TRBV19
abundance: many
j_gene: TRBJ2-5
d_gene: .
CDR3nt: TGTGCCAGTAGTTGGGCAGGGGAAGAGACCCAGTACTTC
CDR3aa: CASSWAGEETQYF

v_gene: TRBV20-1
abundance: many
j_gene: TRBJ2-3
d_gene: .
CDR3nt: TGCAGTGGCGAACGGCAGGGCCATACAGATACGCAGTATTTT
CDR3aa: CSGERQGHTDTQYF

v_gene: TRBV20-1
abundance: many
j_gene: TRBJ2-3
d_gene: .
CDR3nt: TGCAGTGCTAGAGATCCGAGGGGGTCAGATACGCAGTATTTT
CDR3aa: CSARDPRGSDTQYF

v_gene: TRBV5-1
abundance: many
j_gene: TRBJ2-3
d_gene: .
CDR3nt: TGCGCCAGCAGCTTCCAGTTGGGGGATACGCAGTATTTT
CDR3aa: CASSFQLGDTQYF

v_gene: TRBV9
abundance: many
j_gene: TRBJ2-1
d_gene: TRBD2
CDR3nt: TGTGCCAGCAGCGTAAGCGGGGGAGGCAATGAGCAGTTCTTC
CDR3aa: CASSVSGGGNEQFF

v_gene: TRBV2
abundance: many
j_gene: TRBJ2-5
d_gene: TRBD1
CDR3nt: TGTGCCAGCAGTACAGGGGGCTTTGGAGAGACCCAGTACTTC
CDR3aa: CASSTGGFGETQYF

v_gene: TRBV5-4
abundance: many
j_gene: TRBJ2-7
d_gene: TRBD1
CDR3nt: TGTGCCAGCAGCTTGTCTGGGACAGGGGTCTACGAGCAGTGCTTC
CDR3aa: CASSLSGTGVYEQCF

v_gene: TRBV15
abundance: many
j_gene: TRBJ1-5
d_gene: .
CDR3nt: TGTGCCACCAGCAGAGAGGCCTTTCAGCCCCAGCATTTT
CDR3aa: CATSREAFQPQHF

v_gene: TRBV10-3
abundance: many
j_gene: TRBJ2-2
d_gene: .
CDR3nt: TGTGCCATCAAAGGGGAGGGGGAGCTGTTTTTT
CDR3aa: CAIKGEGELFF

v_gene: TRBV28
abundance: few
j_gene: TRBJ2-5
d_gene: .
CDR3nt: TGTGCCAGCAGTATAACCGGGACAAAAGAGACCCAGTACTTC
CDR3aa: CASSITGTKETQYF

v_gene: TRBV18
abundance: many
j_gene: TRBJ1-2
d_gene: .
CDR3nt: TGTGCCAGCTCACCGGAACAGGAGTATGGCTACACCTTC
CDR3aa: CASSPEQEYGYTF

v_gene: TRBV20-1
abundance: many
j_gene: TRBJ2-3
d_gene: TRBD1
CDR3nt: TGCAGTGCTGGCCGGGACAGGGGCGCGATAGATACGCAGTATTTT
CDR3aa: CSAGRDRGAIDTQYF

v_gene: TRBV5-1
abundance: many
j_gene: TRBJ1-1
d_gene: .
CDR3nt: TGCGCCAGCAGCTTTCCGGGTGCGACTGAAGCTTTCTTT
CDR3aa: CASSFPGATEAFF

v_gene: TRBV4-2
abundance: many
j_gene: TRBJ1-6
d_gene: .
CDR3nt: TGTGCCAGCAGCGGTGGTGGGACATCGAATTCACCCCTCCACTTT
CDR3aa: CASSGGGTSNSPLHF

v_gene: TRBV7-3
abundance: many
j_gene: TRBJ2-1
d_gene: .
CDR3nt: TGTGCCAGCAGCTTTAACGCCTACAATGAGCAGTTCTTC
CDR3aa: CASSFNAYNEQFF

v_gene: TRBV5-1
abundance: many
j_gene: TRBJ2-5
d_gene: .
CDR3nt: TGCGCCAGCAGCTTGGTTGACGAGACCCAGTACTTC
CDR3aa: CASSLVDETQYF

v_gene: TRBV7-9
abundance: many
j_gene: TRBJ2-1
d_gene: TRBD2
CDR3nt: TGTGCCAGCAGCTTATTTTTGGGACTAGCGGGGGGAAAAAATGAGCAGTTCTTC
CDR3aa: CASSLFLGLAGGKNEQFF

v_gene: TRBV20-1
abundance: medium-sized
j_gene: TRBJ2-1
d_gene: .
CDR3nt: TGCAGTGCCCGGGGCCCAATGGTGGATGAGCAGTTCTTC
CDR3aa: CSARGPMVDEQFF

v_gene: TRBV20-1
abundance: many
j_gene: TRBJ2-5
d_gene: .
CDR3nt: TGCAGTGCTAGAGGCCTTGCCGGGCGGCGGGAGACCCAGTACTTC
CDR3aa: CSARGLAGRRETQYF

v_gene: TRBV5-1
abundance: many
j_gene: TRBJ1-1
d_gene: .
CDR3nt: TGCGCCAGCAGCGTGACAGTAACGAACACTGAAGCTTTCTTT
CDR3aa: CASSVTVTNTEAFF

v_gene: TRBV11-2
abundance: many
j_gene: TRBJ2-1
d_gene: TRBD1
CDR3nt: TGTGCCAGCAGCTTCCAACAGGGGAGCTCCTACAATGAGCAGTTCTTC
CDR3aa: CASSFQQGSSYNEQFF

v_gene: TRBV5-8
abundance: few
j_gene: TRBJ1-2
d_gene: .
CDR3nt: TGTGCCAGCAGCTTGGGCGTCTGGGTCCGACATGGCTACACCTTC
CDR3aa: CASSLGVWVRHGYTF

v_gene: TRBV27
abundance: many
j_gene: TRBJ1-6
d_gene: TRBD1
CDR3nt: TGTGCCAGCAGGGCGGGACAGTTTAATTCACCCCTCCACTTT
CDR3aa: CASRAGQFNSPLHF

v_gene: TRBV6-5
abundance: many
j_gene: TRBJ1-5
d_gene: .
CDR3nt: TGTGCCAGCAGTTCCGCCCAGACGAGTCAGCCCCAGCATTTT
CDR3aa: CASSSAQTSQPQHF

v_gene: TRBV18
abundance: many
j_gene: TRBJ1-1
d_gene: .
CDR3nt: TGTGCCAGCTCACCACCATCCGAAAGGGCAAGCGCTTTCTTT
CDR3aa: CASSPPSERASAFF

v_gene: TRBV2
abundance: many
j_gene: TRBJ1-5
d_gene: TRBD1
CDR3nt: TGTGCCAGCAGCGGCGGTACAGGGGGCAATCAGCCCCAGCATTTT
CDR3aa: CASSGGTGGNQPQHF

v_gene: TRBV4-2
abundance: many
j_gene: TRBJ2-5
d_gene: TRBD2
CDR3nt: TGTGCCAGCAGCCCTGGGACTAGCGGGCAAGAGACCCAGTACTTC
CDR3aa: CASSPGTSGQETQYF

v_gene: TRBV4-1
abundance: .
j_gene: TRBJ1-1
d_gene: TRBD1
CDR3nt: TGCGCCAGTGTAAGACAGGGGAACACTGAAGCTTTCTTT
CDR3aa: CASVRQGNTEAFF

v_gene: TRBV18
abundance: .
j_gene: TRBJ2-7
d_gene: .
CDR3nt: TGTGCCAGCTCACCACTTGGCGGAGCCCTCGGGGAGCAGTACTTC
CDR3aa: CASSPLGGALGEQYF

v_gene: TRBV5-1
abundance: few
j_gene: TRBJ2-7
d_gene: .
CDR3nt: TGCGCCAGCAGCCCCTTGGGGGGGCAATACGAGCAGTACTTC
CDR3aa: CASSPLGGQYEQYF

v_gene: TRBV12-3/TRBV12-4
abundance: many
j_gene: TRBJ1-3
d_gene: TRBD1
CDR3nt: TGTGCCAGCAGGCGACCACAGGGGCGGCTACTCTCTGGAAACACCATATATTTT
CDR3aa: CASRRPQGRLLSGNTIYF

v_gene: TRBV3-1
abundance: many
j_gene: TRBJ2-7
d_gene: TRBD1
CDR3nt: TGTGCCAGCAGCCAGGACAGGTTGGTCCACGAGCAGTACTTC
CDR3aa: CASSQDRLVHEQYF

v_gene: TRBV12-3/TRBV12-4
abundance: .
j_gene: TRBJ1-3
d_gene: .
CDR3nt: TGTGTCAGCAGTTTGGGGTCAGTCTCTGGAAACACCATATATTTT
CDR3aa: CVSSLGSVSGNTIYF

v_gene: TRBV5-1
abundance: few
j_gene: TRBJ2-3
d_gene: .
CDR3nt: TGCGCCAGCTGTCGGGACGGAGGAACCCCCACAGATACGCAGTATTTT
CDR3aa: CASCRDGGTPTDTQYF